The source of this TCR beta chain is a study of blood T cells in healthy people across ages. On the study more broadly: The template switching approach captured approximately one barcoded beta molecule for every two T cells.

Broader study findings: Naive CD4+ cell counts and diversity both ran higher in long-lived than in aged donors. With unsorted PBMCs, a conclusive comparison of naive versus antigen-experienced cells was not possible.

A sample-barcoded 5' primer and a J-beta primer mix were used in a second PCR of roughly 7 to 11 cycles. Each CDR3 protein gets one entry after TCRdb re-called the 5' RACE reads with MiXCR. The table records roughly 1.5 million distinct CDR3 sequences, roughly 43% of them present only once. A word on this clonotype: Its antigen is not known.

This sequence originates from a woman younger than 30 in good health. Input material: blood.

The CDR3 DNA reads TGTGCCAGCAGCTTTAAGGTGGCTCAGGGCGCTTTCTTT. It encodes CASSFKVAQGAFF. The chain links TRBV7-2 to TRBJ1-1, with D maybe TRBD1 (5 bases). CDR1 SGHTA and CDR2 FQGNSA come from the germline V gene. The CDR3 is 13 residues long. V was clipped by 3 bases and J by 11 bases, with 16 bases between them. Looking up the rest from reference TRBV7-2 and TRBJ1-1 gives the full variable domain: GAGVSQSPSNKVTEKGKDVELRCDPISGHTALYWYRQSLGQGLEFLIYFQGNSAPDKSGLPSDRFSAERTGGSVSTLTIQRTQQEDSAVYLCASSFKVAQGAFFGQGTRLTVV.